This paragraph covers one T cell receptor beta chain sequence. Methods used by the authors: Amplified reference gene primers provided the basis for estimating nucleated cell counts. The protocol was immunoSEQ multiplex PCR, while the TCRdb copy is restricted to in-frame clones and leaves out a portion. V and J calls and clone size are those listed in that table; D and trimming were worked out from the DNA. The sample shows 71,000 or so clones, roughly four fifths of them seen only once. The sample is drawn from a study of blood T cell repertoires in COVID-19. About the research overall: The United States, Italy and Spain were the sources of the acute and convalescent COVID-19 samples. T cells, B-cell-depleted T cells, or PBMCs provided the cDNA or gDNA that served as material.

The TCR originated in a man aged 70-80 years with acute or convalescent COVID-19. Source material: peripheral blood.

The CDR3 DNA sequence: TGCAGCGTTCGCGACTCTGGGGCCAACGTCCTGACTTTC. Translating gives CSVRDSGANVLTF. The chain is built from TRBV29-1 and TRBJ2-6; D not resolved. This CDR3 spans 13 amino acids. Trimming shortened V by 5 bases and J by 0 bases, and 5 bases separated the two germline ends. CDR1 is SQVTM, CDR2 ANQGSEA, per germline.